Following are 27 T cell receptor beta chains from one sample sequenced in a study of blood T cell repertoires in COVID-19. The assay was immunoSEQ multiplex PCR, and TCRdb's table has in-frame clones only and misses some. Of a few hundred thousand clones detected, about 88% appear once; the ten largest clones hold about 9.4%. The material sequenced was peripheral blood. The receptors stem from a woman between 45 and 60 years old with COVID-19, enrolled during active disease.

The chain uses TRBV6-1 and TRBJ2-7, with 7 bases identical to TRBD2. This CDR3 has 14 residues. Trimming took 2 bases from V and 6 from J; bases not matched to a gene: 7. Germline V lookup: CDR1 MNHNS, CDR2 SASEGT. CDR3 loop: CASSESGGVGEQYV. CDR3 coding DNA: TGTGCCAGCAGTGAATCGGGGGGAGTGGGCGAGCAGTACGTC.

V gene TRBV10-3 combines with J gene TRBJ2-7; possibly TRBD1 for D (5 bases). CDR1 and CDR2 from the germline V gene are ENHRY and SYGVKD. The CDR3 covers 14 residues. V lost 4 bases, J lost 3 bases, and 13 bases lay in between. The DNA for the CDR3 is TGTGCCATCAGTGGAACAGGTTCGATCTACGAGCAGTACTTC. It yields the protein CAISGTGSIYEQYF.

The chain uses TRBV6-5 and TRBJ1-2; possibly TRBD1 for D (5 bases). The CDR3 length is 12 residues. The V and J ends lost 7 bases and 2 bases respectively, with 8 bases between them. CDR1 and CDR2 from the germline V gene are MNHEY and SVGAGI. CDR3 amino acids: CASIDSNYGYTF. The DNA of the CDR3 is TGTGCCAGCATAGACAGCAACTATGGCTACACCTTC.

This chain links TRBV10-3 with TRBJ2-2, with D unresolved. Germline V gene data show CDR1 as ENHRY and CDR2 as SYGVKD. CDR3 length equals 13 residues. The V and J ends lost 3 bases and 3 bases respectively, with 5 bases between them. The CDR3: CAISEQYTGELFF. The CDR3 region has the DNA TGTGCCATCAGTGAACAGTACACCGGGGAGCTGTTTTTT.

This chain links TRBV5-1 with TRBJ1-6; tentative D call: TRBD1 (5 bases). Between the trimmed V and J ends, which lost 4 bases and 10 bases, there was a span of 21 bases. The CDR3 extends over 16 amino acids. Germline CDR1 SGHRS, CDR2 YFSETQ. The CDR3 loop reads CASSAFLRGEQSPLHF. The CDR3 DNA follows: TGCGCCAGCAGCGCCTTCTTAAGGGGTGAACAATCACCCCTCCACTTT. Filled out from reference TRBV5-1 and TRBJ1-6, the complete variable domain reads KAGVTQTPRYLIKTRGQQVTLSCSPISGHRSVSWYQQTPGQGLQFLFEYFSETQRNKGNFPGRFSGRQFSNSRSEMNVSTLELGDSALYLCASSAFLRGEQSPLHFGNGTRLTVT.

DNA of the CDR3: TGTGCCAGCAGTGAAGCCGGGACAGCTGGCTATGGCTACACCTTC. Its translation: CASSEAGTAGYGYTF. This sequence joins TRBV6-1 and TRBJ1-2, with 7 bases fitting TRBD1. The CDR3 totals 15 residues. Unmatched junction bases numbered 5, after V lost 0 bases and J lost 4 bases. In germline, CDR1 is MNHNS, CDR2 SASEGT.

The chain uses TRBV3-1 (or the pseudogene TRBV3-2) and TRBJ2-5; 9 bases align to TRBD2. Germline V gene sequence: CDR1 LGHDT, CDR2 YNNKEL (reference sequence). The CDR3 is made up of 17 amino acids. V gave up 4 bases and J gave up 0 bases; unmatched junction bases: 9. CDR3 coding DNA: TGTGCCAGCAGCCCATTAGCGGGGGCTACGTACCAAGAGACCCAGTACTTC. The encoded protein is CASSPLAGATYQETQYF.

This chain links TRBV19 with TRBJ1-5; 9 bases map to TRBD1. This CDR3 has 16 amino acids. With V trimmed by 0 bases and J by 8 bases, 8 bases remained unmatched. The germline V gene encodes CDR1 LNHDA and CDR2 SQIVND (reference sequence). CDR3 bases: TGTGCCAGTAGTATAGATGCCGGGACAGGGAGGAAGCCCCAGCATTTT. Protein sequence: CASSIDAGTGRKPQHF.

The chain joins TRBV27 to TRBJ2-3, with TRBD2 as a possible D gene (5 bases). The ends were cut back, 2 bases at V and 6 bases at J, with 12 bases in the middle. CDR3 length: 14 residues. Germline V CDR1 and CDR2: MNHEY, SMNVEV (reference sequence). CDR3 in amino acids: CASSLSWRVDTQYF. CDR3 coding DNA: TGTGCCAGCAGTTTAAGCTGGCGGGTGGATACGCAGTATTTT.

The chain is built from TRBV24-1 and TRBJ2-3; 9 bases agree with TRBD1. Unmatched junction bases numbered 15, after V lost 7 bases and J lost 5 bases. In germline, CDR1 is KGHDR, CDR2 SFDVKD. This CDR3 region has 17 residues. The CDR3 coding sequence is TGTGCCACCAGCAACCCCTTGGGACAGGGTAAAGGAGATACGCAGTATTTT. This codes for CATSNPLGQGKGDTQYF.

The sample holds a few counts of this clone. The gene calls are TRBV19 and TRBJ2-3; TRBD1 agrees at 8 bases. This CDR3 has 16 amino acids. Germline V gene data show CDR1 as LNHDA and CDR2 as SQIVND (reference sequence). J was trimmed by 2 bases and V by 2 bases; bases with no gene match: 6. CDR3 in DNA: TGTGCCAGTAGTATAAGGGGGGACAGGTACACAGATACGCAGTATTTT. It specifies CASSIRGDRYTDTQYF.

The chain couples TRBV29-1 to TRBJ2-2; D might be TRBD1 (6 bases). The ends were cut back, 3 bases at V and 1 base at J, with 9 bases in the middle. There are 14 residues in the CDR3. Germline CDR1 reads SQVTM; CDR2 reads ANQGSEA. The CDR3 loop is CSVEAGVNTGELFF. The DNA for the CDR3 is TGCAGCGTTGAGGCAGGGGTGAACACCGGGGAGCTGTTTTTT.

A single count supports this clone. The rearrangement links TRBV2 to TRBJ2-7, with a possible D match to TRBD1 (6 bases). This CDR3 spans 16 amino acids. Per germline, CDR1 SNHLY and CDR2 FYNNEI. Trimming left V 2 bases short and J 0 bases short, with 14 bases between. The CDR3, as DNA: TGTGCCAGCAGTGAACCGGTGGGGGACAACTCCTACGAGCAGTACTTC. Its protein is CASSEPVGDNSYEQYF. Supplemented by reference TRBV2 and TRBJ2-7, the full variable domain reads EPEVTQTPSHQVTQMGQEVILRCVPISNHLYFYWYRQILGQKVEFLVSFYNNEISEKSEIFDDQFSVERPDGSNFTLKIRSTKLEDSAMYFCASSEPVGDNSYEQYFGPGTRLTVT.

This clone was seen only once. The CDR3 region has the DNA TGCGCCAGCAGCGTCGACAGGCTGCATGGCTACACCTTC. This gives the protein CASSVDRLHGYTF. This rearrangement joins TRBV5-1 to TRBJ1-2, with D maybe TRBD1 (6 bases). Germline assignment: CDR1 SGHRS and CDR2 YFSETQ. V shed 4 bases and J shed 6 bases, with 13 bases lying between them. The CDR3 loop spans 13 amino acids.

The rearrangement joins TRBV10-3 to TRBJ1-1, with a possible D match to TRBD1 (5 bases). The CDR3 extends over 12 amino acids. The V gene's germline CDR1 is ENHRY and CDR2 SYGVKD. V was clipped by 7 bases and J by 5 bases, with 11 bases between them. The CDR3 sequence is CAIKGVGTEAFF. The DNA for the CDR3 is TGTGCCATCAAAGGGGTAGGGACTGAAGCTTTCTTT.

In DNA, the CDR3 is TGCGCCAGCAGCTTGCAGGGCAGGTCCATCAATGAGCAGTTCTTC. It yields the protein CASSLQGRSINEQFF. This rearrangement joins TRBV5-1 to TRBJ2-1; tentative D call: TRBD1 (5 bases). Germline loops: CDR1 SGHRS, CDR2 YFSETQ. Trimming took off 1 base at V and 6 bases at J, with 14 bases between the two ends. The CDR3 length is 15 residues.

The chain joins TRBV5-1 to TRBJ2-3; 14 positions match TRBD2. The V segment lost 2 bases and the J segment 11 bases; nucleotides outside the gene matches: 4. Germline lookup yields CDR1 SGHRS and CDR2 YFSETQ. The CDR3 is 14 residues long. CDR3 DNA sequence: TGCGCCAGCAGCTTATCCGGGACTAGCGGGGGGCAGTATTTT. Its translation is CASSLSGTSGGQYF.

The chain is built from TRBV28 and TRBJ2-1; D is possibly TRBD2 (6 bases). Per the germline V gene, CDR1 is MDHEN and CDR2 is SYDVKM. V dropped 1 base and J dropped 3 bases, with 19 bases sitting between them. The CDR3 is 18 residues long. Here the CDR3 DNA reads TGTGCCAGCAGTTTATACGCGGGATTTACCTCTTACTACAATGAGCAGTTCTTC. This codes for CASSLYAGFTSYYNEQFF.

The chain is built from TRBV7-2 and TRBJ2-7; perhaps TRBD2 as D (7 bases). The germline V gene has CDR1 SGHTA and CDR2 FQGNSA. The ends were cut back, 3 bases at V and 4 bases at J, with 19 bases in the middle. The CDR3 is made up of 16 amino acids. In DNA form, the CDR3 reads TGTGCCAGCAGCTTTTGGACTCGGGGGGCGACGTACGAGCAGTACTTC. As protein: CASSFWTRGATYEQYF.

The V call is TRBV27, the J call TRBJ2-3; TRBD1 might be the D (5 bases). The V gene's germline CDR1 is MNHEY and CDR2 SMNVEV (reference sequence). V dropped 2 bases and J dropped 4 bases, with 13 bases sitting between them. The CDR3 extends over 15 amino acids. The CDR3 DNA reads as TGTGCCAGCAGTTTAGACAGCCTCGTGGCAGATACGCAGTATTTT. As protein: CASSLDSLVADTQYF.

CDR3 in amino acids: CASMRGNGNEQFF. The CDR3 region has the DNA TGCGCCAGCATGCGGGGGAATGGGAATGAGCAGTTCTTC. V usage is TRBV5-1 and J usage is TRBJ2-1, with 7 bases aligning to TRBD2. Germline CDR1 SGHRS, CDR2 YFSETQ. The CDR3 runs to 13 residues. Losses at the gene ends were 6 bases for V and 7 bases for J; bases not matched to a gene: 7. The full variable domain, rest sourced from reference TRBV5-1 and TRBJ2-1, is KAGVTQTPRYLIKTRGQQVTLSCSPISGHRSVSWYQQTPGQGLQFLFEYFSETQRNKGNFPGRFSGRQFSNSRSEMNVSTLELGDSALYLCASMRGNGNEQFFGPGTRLTVL.

The chain has TRBV15 and TRBJ1-6; no definite D call. V was pared by 0 bases and J by 6 bases, with 6 bases between. The germline CDR1 and CDR2 sequences are LNHNV and YYDKDF (reference sequence). CDR3 length: 14 amino acids. CDR3 nucleotides: TGTGCCACCAGCAGAGACAGACTTAATTCACCCCTCCACTTT. Protein product: CATSRDRLNSPLHF.

The chain is built from TRBV24-1 and TRBJ2-3, with a weak D call TRBD2 (7 bases). Germline V gene data show CDR1 as KGHDR and CDR2 as SFDVKD. V was clipped by 1 base and J by 6 bases, with 16 bases between them. The CDR3 totals 16 residues. CDR3 in DNA: TGTGCCACCAGTGATTTCGCGGGGGCTCAGGGGGATACGCAGTATTTT. Its translation: CATSDFAGAQGDTQYF.

The J gene is TRBJ2-2, the V gene TRBV3-1 (or the pseudogene TRBV3-2); 8 bases align to TRBD1. Trimming cost V 5 bases and J 7 bases; bases outside gene matches: 9. The germline CDR1 and CDR2 sequences are LGHDT and YNNKEL (reference sequence). The CDR3 loop spans 15 amino acids. DNA of the CDR3: TGTGCCAGCAGCTCAGGGGGCGCTGGGCACGGGGAGCTGTTTTTT. Translated, it gives CASSSGGAGHGELFF.

This chain joins TRBV3-1 (or the pseudogene TRBV3-2) and TRBJ2-3; 15 bases align to TRBD2. V gave up 4 bases and J gave up 2 bases; unmatched junction bases: 7. The CDR3 runs 18 residues. Germline CDR1 LGHDT, CDR2 YNNKEL (reference sequence). CDR3 loop: CASSPRTSGGVDTDTQYF. The CDR3 DNA is TGTGCCAGCAGCCCCCGGACTAGCGGGGGGGTGGACACAGATACGCAGTATTTT.

The V and J genes are TRBV4-1 and TRBJ2-1; weak D call: TRBD1 (5 bases). Germline values: CDR1 MGHRA, CDR2 YSYEKL. With 0 bases removed from V and 7 bases from J, the gap between germline ends came to 13 bases. The CDR3 is 15 amino acids. The CDR3 sequence: CASSQDSGWGNEQFF. CDR3 in DNA: TGCGCCAGCAGCCAAGATTCAGGGTGGGGTAATGAGCAGTTCTTC.

The rearrangement uses TRBV9 and TRBJ2-7; D is unresolved. There are 11 residues in the CDR3. V was trimmed by 7 bases and J by 1 base, leaving 6 bases between them. In germline, CDR1 is SGDLS, CDR2 YYNGEE. The CDR3 loop is CASGTSYEQYF. Written as DNA, the CDR3 is TGTGCCAGCGGCACGTCCTACGAGCAGTACTTC.